The table lists the clone carrying this T cell receptor beta chain with a count of one. The sample is drawn from a study of blood T cell repertoires in COVID-19. This CDR3 is built from 14 residues. Losses at the gene ends were 3 bases for V and 2 bases for J; bases not matched to a gene: 2. Germline V lookup: CDR1 LNHDA, CDR2 SQIVND (reference sequence). Profiled with immunoSEQ multiplex PCR; TCRdb holds only in-frame clones, not every one. The sample shows about 36,000 clones, around 81% of them seen only once. The source of this sequence is a man over 45 with active COVID-19. The specimen sequenced was peripheral blood. V and J are TRBV19 and TRBJ2-7; 9 bases match TRBD1. The CDR3 loop reads CASSIGTGTYEQYF. The CDR3 DNA follows: TGTGCCAGTAGTATTGGGACAGGGACCTACGAGCAGTACTTC.